This T cell receptor beta chain was documented in a study of blood T cells in healthy people across ages. General study points: Per million T cells, TCR beta diversity dropped about linearly as age rose. There were more naive CD4+ cells and higher diversity in long-lived donors than in aged donors. Unsorted PBMCs prevented conclusive naive versus antigen-experienced comparison.

Germline lookup yields CDR1 SGHTA and CDR2 FQGNSA. The CDR3 spans 16 residues. V lost 2 bases, J lost 1 base, and 14 bases lay in between. Isolated per sample were at least 6.5 million PBMCs. It was with a sample-barcoded 5' primer and a J-beta primer mix that a second PCR of roughly 7 to 12 cycles was run. MiXCR, applied by TCRdb to the 5' RACE reads, yields one record per CDR3 protein. The sample lists about 1,800,000 distinct CDR3 sequences, 28% occurring once. As regards this clonotype: Its antigen is as yet unknown.

The sequence came from a woman in her 30s in good health. Source material: blood. V usage is TRBV7-2 and J usage is TRBJ1-2; D is possibly TRBD1 (6 bases). This chain's CDR3 is CASSLRGTEYNYGYTF. The DNA of the CDR3 is TGTGCCAGCAGCTTAAGGGGGACCGAGTATAACTATGGCTACACCTTC. The full variable domain, its missing parts supplied by reference TRBV7-2 and TRBJ1-2, is GAGVSQSPSNKVTEKGKDVELRCDPISGHTALYWYRQSLGQGLEFLIYFQGNSAPDKSGLPSDRFSAERTGGSVSTLTIQRTQQEDSAVYLCASSLRGTEYNYGYTFGSGTRLTVV.